The 15 T cell receptor beta chains below come from one sample, sequenced in a study of cytomegalovirus exposure and HLA in healthy donors. In the PCR, 60 Vbeta and 13 Jbeta primers were used. Clones were sequenced by immunoSEQ multiplex PCR, and TCRdb holds only the in-frame ones, with some missing. Seen here are some 160,000 clones, roughly 67% observed once, and the top ten hold roughly 5.4%. Sequenced material: PBMCs. Receptors originate from a woman under 30 in good health and CMV-seropositive.

The rearrangement joins TRBV2 to TRBJ2-6; possibly TRBD1 for D (5 bases). This CDR3 contains 17 residues. Between the trimmed V and J ends, which lost 3 bases and 0 bases, there was a span of 12 bases. In germline, CDR1 is SNHLY, CDR2 FYNNEI. CDR3 sequence (DNA): TGTGCCAGCAGTGACGGCCCAGGGCCCTCTGGGGCCAACGTCCTGACTTTC. This encodes CASSDGPGPSGANVLTF.

The chain uses TRBV6-1 and TRBJ1-2, with 7 bases aligning to TRBD1. V was pared by 3 bases and J by 0 bases, with 7 bases of the junction left unmatched. The CDR3 contains 16 residues. Germline V gene data show CDR1 as MNHNS and CDR2 as SASEGT. This CDR3 reads CASSDDRDRPNYGYTF. The CDR3 nucleotides are TGTGCCAGCAGTGACGACCGGGACAGACCTAACTATGGCTACACCTTC.

This rearrangement joins TRBV7-9 to TRBJ1-2, with no clear D. V lost 5 bases and J 4 bases, leaving 14 bases between the germline ends. The germline V gene has CDR1 SEHNR and CDR2 FQNEAQ (reference sequence). The CDR3 is 14 amino acids. CDR3 sequence: CASSTAGVFYGYTF. The CDR3, as DNA: TGTGCCAGCAGCACCGCCGGGGTGTTCTATGGCTACACCTTC. Complete variable domain (other parts from reference TRBV7-9 and TRBJ1-2): DTGVSQNPRHKITKRGQNVTFRCDPISEHNRLYWYRQTLGQGPEFLTYFQNEAQLEKSRLLSDRFSAERPKGSFSTLEIQRTEQGDSAMYLCASSTAGVFYGYTFGSGTRLTVV.

V and J are TRBV5-1 and TRBJ2-7; 9 bases fit TRBD2. The V and J ends lost 0 bases and 4 bases, in that order; junction bases with no gene match: 5. This CDR3 has 15 residues. Per the germline V gene, CDR1 is SGHRS and CDR2 is YFSETQ. The CDR3 is CASSLAGGGEYEQYF. CDR3 coding DNA: TGCGCCAGCAGCTTGGCGGGCGGGGGGGAGTACGAGCAGTACTTC. The full variable domain, with the rest looked up from reference TRBV5-1 and TRBJ2-7, is KAGVTQTPRYLIKTRGQQVTLSCSPISGHRSVSWYQQTPGQGLQFLFEYFSETQRNKGNFPGRFSGRQFSNSRSEMNVSTLELGDSALYLCASSLAGGGEYEQYFGPGTRLTVT.

V usage is TRBV29-1 and J usage is TRBJ1-1; D remains ambiguous. V lost 4 bases and J lost 4, with 4 bases in between. CDR1 is SQVTM and CDR2 is ANQGSEA in the germline V gene. This CDR3 has 10 amino acids. CDR3 sequence reads: CSVVATEAFF. DNA of the CDR3: TGCAGCGTTGTGGCCACTGAAGCTTTCTTT.

The rearrangement links TRBV7-2 to TRBJ1-1, with 7 bases aligning to TRBD1. This CDR3 is built from 13 residues. Germline V gives CDR1 SGHTA, CDR2 FQGNSA. V was clipped by 1 base and J by 11 bases; unmatched bases: 7. The CDR3 spells CASSLDRDSLAFF. The CDR3 bases are TGTGCCAGCAGCTTAGATCGGGACAGTTTGGCTTTCTTT.

The chain has TRBV7-2 and TRBJ2-7, with D tentatively TRBD2 (6 bases). The CDR3 is 13 residues long. The V end was cut by 8 bases, the J end by 4 bases, with 15 bases between. Germline V gene sequence: CDR1 SGHTA, CDR2 FQGNSA. The CDR3 DNA reads as TGTGCCAGCTCAATAGGGAGGAGGTACGAGCAGTACTTC. It encodes CASSIGRRYEQYF.

The V call is TRBV4-1, the J call TRBJ1-1; 10 positions agree with TRBD1. Germline V gene lookup returns CDR1 MGHRA and CDR2 YSYEKL. The CDR3 consists of 17 residues. The ends lost 4 bases at V and 0 bases at J; junction bases unmatched: 8. CDR3 sequence: CASSLLTGTGVNTEAFF. As DNA, the CDR3 is TGCGCCAGCAGCCTCCTCACCGGGACAGGGGTGAACACTGAAGCTTTCTTT.

The chain is built from TRBV27 and TRBJ2-3; TRBD2 aligns across 9 bases. Trimming removed 4 bases from V and 7 bases from J; junction bases left unmatched: 12. Germline CDR1 and CDR2: MNHEY and SMNVEV (reference sequence). CDR3 length: 16 amino acids. The CDR3, as DNA: TGTGCCAGCAGTTCCCTAGCGGGGCCTACTCTTAATACGCAGTATTTT. Translating it yields CASSSLAGPTLNTQYF.

The gene calls are TRBV15 and TRBJ1-5; possible D gene TRBD1, 6 bases. Trimming cost V 3 bases and J 0 bases, with 12 bases left between them. CDR1 is LNHNV and CDR2 is YYDKDF in the germline V gene (reference sequence). The CDR3 extends over 16 amino acids. The CDR3: CATSSRGADSNQPQHF. DNA of the CDR3: TGTGCCACCAGCAGCAGGGGCGCGGATAGCAATCAGCCCCAGCATTTT.

This clone was detected only once. CDR3 amino acids: CASSQEGGAQETQYF. CDR3 DNA sequence: TGCGCCAGCAGCCAAGAGGGGGGGGCCCAAGAGACCCAGTACTTC. This sequence joins TRBV4-3 and TRBJ2-5, with D possibly being TRBD2 (7 bases). V dropped 0 bases and J dropped 1 base, with 9 bases sitting between them. In germline, CDR1 is LGHNA, CDR2 YSLEER. This CDR3 is 15 amino acids long.

The chain has TRBV9 and TRBJ2-1; possibly TRBD2 for D (6 bases). V lost 3 bases to trimming and J lost 4 bases, with 11 bases between them. Germline V gene sequence: CDR1 SGDLS, CDR2 YYNGEE. The CDR3 extends over 14 amino acids. CDR3 DNA sequence: TGTGCCAGCAGCGGAGCCGGGACTTACAATGAGCAGTTCTTC. It is translated as CASSGAGTYNEQFF.

The V gene is TRBV9, the J gene TRBJ2-2, with 10 bases fitting TRBD1. This CDR3 has 15 amino acids. The germline CDR1 and CDR2 sequences are SGDLS and YYNGEE. V shed 4 bases and J 5 bases; nucleotides not matched to a gene: 5. The CDR3 protein is CASSSRQGATGELFF. CDR3 sequence (DNA): TGTGCCAGCAGCTCCAGACAGGGGGCTACCGGGGAGCTGTTTTTT.

The chain joins TRBV7-2 to TRBJ1-2, with D perhaps TRBD1 (5 bases). Between the trimmed V and J ends, which lost 7 bases and 4 bases, there was a span of 16 bases. The CDR3 has 14 residues. Germline V gives CDR1 SGHTA, CDR2 FQGNSA. DNA of the CDR3: TGTGCCAGCAACCGCCCCAGGGAACCCTATGGCTACACCTTC. Translation: CASNRPREPYGYTF.

The chain recombines TRBV5-1 with TRBJ1-2; maybe TRBD1 (5 bases). Germline V lookup: CDR1 SGHRS, CDR2 YFSETQ. This CDR3 region has 19 residues. V shed 0 bases and J shed 4 bases, with 25 bases lying between them. The CDR3 here is CASSLGAGEGMYGAYGYTF. For the CDR3, the DNA is TGCGCCAGCAGCTTGGGCGCGGGGGAAGGCATGTACGGGGCCTATGGCTACACCTTC.